This T cell receptor (beta chain) is drawn from a study of blood T cell repertoires in COVID-19. Germline V gene data show CDR1 as SGHKS and CDR2 as YYEKEE (reference sequence). The length of the CDR3 is 15 residues. Trimming left V 2 bases short and J 5 bases short, with 14 bases between. The table lists this clone with a count of one. Sequencing was performed with immunoSEQ multiplex PCR; in TCRdb, only in-frame clones are kept and a portion is missing. The sample includes 280,000 or so clones, roughly 91% of them seen just once. This TCR was sampled from a woman in her 50s who had been exposed to COVID-19. Sequences were obtained from PBMCs or T cells enriched from blood (not recorded which). This chain uses TRBV5-5 with TRBJ2-4, with D possibly being TRBD1 (5 bases). CDR3 residues: CASSLSQGVQNIQYF. The CDR3 coding sequence is TGTGCCAGCAGCTTAAGCCAGGGTGTACAAAACATTCAGTACTTC.